What follows are 25 T cell receptor beta chains derived from one specimen sequenced in a study of patients and donors after allogeneic stem cell transplantation. One entry per CDR3 protein, called by TCRdb with MiXCR from the RT-PCR reads. The table lists about 210,000 distinct CDR3 sequences, roughly 38% of them singletons. Material for sequencing was blood, either unsorted or a sorted T cell fraction (not recorded which). The source of these receptors is a human donor who was either an allogeneic HSCT recipient or a stem cell or donor lymphocyte infusion donor (not recorded which). It is not recorded whose cells these are; they may come from a transplant donor.

This clonotype was detected a few times. This chain links TRBV20-1 with TRBJ2-1; D might be TRBD2 (5 bases). The CDR3 consists of 16 residues. V gave up 1 base and J gave up 0 bases, with 13 bases separating them. Germline loops: CDR1 DFQATT, CDR2 SNEGSKA (reference sequence). CDR3 in DNA: TGCAGTGCTAGAGTTAAGCCGGGGTACTCCTACAATGAGCAGTTCTTC. Residues: CSARVKPGYSYNEQFF.

The chain links TRBV20-1 to TRBJ1-1; D possibly corresponds to TRBD1 (5 bases). CDR1 DFQATT and CDR2 SNEGSKA come from the germline V gene (reference sequence). Trimming took 1 base from V and 7 from J, leaving 13 bases between them. CDR3 length: 13 amino acids. The CDR3 loop reads CSARAGGVNEAFF. The DNA for the CDR3 is TGCAGTGCTAGAGCGGGAGGGGTGAATGAAGCTTTCTTT.

The chain employs TRBV4-1 and TRBJ2-3, with 9 bases lining up with TRBD2. The germline CDR1 and CDR2 sequences are MGHRA and YSYEKL. CDR3 length: 17 residues. V lost 0 bases to trimming and J lost 3 bases; unmatched junction nucleotides: 7. The CDR3 DNA follows: TGCGCCAGCAGCCAAGAAAAAGGGCGGGGGGGAACAGATACGCAGTATTTT. Translation: CASSQEKGRGGTDTQYF.

J is TRBJ1-5 and V is TRBV7-2, with D unresolved. The CDR3 is 13 amino acids. V lost 5 bases and J lost 4, with 9 bases in between. Per germline, CDR1 SGHTA and CDR2 FQGNSA. The CDR3 spells CASSLTTNQPQHF. In DNA, the CDR3 is TGTGCCAGCAGCCTCACTACTAATCAGCCCCAGCATTTT.

This chain connects TRBV6-6 to TRBJ1-1; D is undetermined. The V end lost 7 bases, the J end lost 1 base, and 10 bases lay between the germline ends. The CDR3 extends over 13 amino acids. Germline lookup yields CDR1 MNHNY and CDR2 SVGAGI (reference sequence). Written as DNA, the CDR3 is TGTGCCAGCACCCAGCGGGGGAACACTGAAGCTTTCTTT. Translated: CASTQRGNTEAFF.

V is TRBV5-1 and J is TRBJ2-2; no firm D call. Germline assignment: CDR1 SGHRS and CDR2 YFSETQ. V was trimmed by 1 base and J by 5 bases, leaving 12 bases between them. This CDR3 comprises 15 residues. CDR3 sequence reads: CASSLIGGRTGELFF. CDR3 sequence (DNA): TGCGCCAGCAGCTTGATTGGCGGCCGGACCGGGGAGCTGTTTTTT.

This chain joins TRBV18 and TRBJ1-1; D remains unclear. This CDR3 spans 16 amino acids. Trimming took 2 bases from V and 1 from J, leaving 14 bases between them. The germline CDR1 and CDR2 sequences are KGHSH and LQKENI. CDR3 sequence reads: CASSPRIVIENTEAFF. As DNA, the CDR3 is TGTGCCAGCTCACCAAGAATCGTTATTGAGAACACTGAAGCTTTCTTT.

The chain couples TRBV28 to TRBJ1-2; 10 bases are a match to TRBD1. The CDR3 is 17 amino acids. Germline V gene data show CDR1 as MDHEN and CDR2 as SYDVKM. Trimming at V came to 5 bases and at J to 4 bases, leaving 13 bases not matched to a gene. This CDR3 reads CASSGGTGVPSPYGYTF. As DNA, the CDR3 is TGTGCCAGCAGTGGGGGGACAGGGGTCCCATCCCCCTATGGCTACACCTTC.

The chain is built from TRBV6-5 and TRBJ2-7; 8 bases align to TRBD2. V shed 7 bases, J shed 9 bases, and the junction held 8 bases outside the gene matches. Germline V gene data show CDR1 as MNHEY and CDR2 as SVGAGI. There are 12 residues in the CDR3. CDR3 sequence reads: CASTPGGNRQYF. The CDR3 nucleotides are TGTGCCAGCACCCCGGGGGGGAATCGGCAGTACTTC.

The chain has TRBV9 and TRBJ1-1; no clear D. V was pared by 4 bases and J by 1 base, with 17 bases between. Germline CDR1 reads SGDLS; CDR2 reads YYNGEE. The CDR3 sequence is 16 residues long. CDR3 residues: CASSLDRDGRNTEAFF. CDR3 sequence (DNA): TGTGCCAGCAGCCTAGATCGAGACGGACGGAACACTGAAGCTTTCTTT.

This chain links TRBV10-3 with TRBJ1-1, with 7 nucleotides matching TRBD1. This CDR3 region has 13 residues. V was pared by 9 bases and J by 0 bases, with 4 bases of the junction left unmatched. The germline V gene encodes CDR1 ENHRY and CDR2 SYGVKD. In nucleotides, the CDR3 is TGTGCCATAGGGACAGACATGAACACTGAAGCTTTCTTT. It translates to CAIGTDMNTEAFF.

This clonotype was seen more than once but under ten times. The gene calls are TRBV7-2 and TRBJ1-6; TRBD1 agrees at 9 bases. The V and J ends lost 3 bases and 10 bases, in that order; junction bases with no gene match: 7. Germline V gene sequence: CDR1 SGHTA, CDR2 FQGNSA. The length of the CDR3 is 15 residues. This chain's CDR3 is CASSFDGQGWSPLHF. In DNA form, the CDR3 reads TGTGCCAGCAGCTTCGACGGACAGGGGTGGTCACCCCTCCACTTT.

The V and J genes are TRBV15 and TRBJ2-7; D possibly corresponds to TRBD1 (6 bases). This CDR3 spans 15 amino acids. The germline V gene has CDR1 LNHNV and CDR2 YYDKDF (reference sequence). V lost 3 bases, J lost 5 bases, and 17 bases lay in between. The CDR3 bases are TGTGCCACCAGCAGCCGACAGGAGACAATCCACGAGCAGTACTTC. Translating it yields CATSSRQETIHEQYF.

The chain uses TRBV27 and TRBJ2-2; TRBD1 or TRBD2 may be the D gene (5 bases each). The CDR3 sequence is 16 residues long. Germline V gene lookup returns CDR1 MNHEY and CDR2 SMNVEV (reference sequence). The V end lost 3 bases, the J end lost 0 bases, and 11 bases lay between the germline ends. DNA for the CDR3: TGTGCCAGCAGTTTCCTCGGGGCGGCGAACACCGGGGAGCTGTTTTTT. The encoded protein is CASSFLGAANTGELFF.

In this sample, this clonotype turned up once. CDR3 bases: TGTGCCAGTCAGGCATCGTCTTCCACTGAAGCTTTCTTT. Its protein is CASQASSSTEAFF. V and J are TRBV18 and TRBJ1-1; no clear D gene. CDR1 KGHSH and CDR2 LQKENI come from the germline V gene. The CDR3 spans 13 residues. V shed 9 bases and J shed 4 bases, with 15 bases lying between them.

Concerning this clonotype: The junction does not match germline at one end; this may be a read error. The chain combines TRBV27 with TRBJ1-5, with D possibly matching TRBD1 (6 bases). The CDR3 is 16 residues long. The germline gives CDR1 MNHEY, CDR2 SMNVEV (reference sequence). The CDR3 spells CASSFNHQGIDQPQQF. The CDR3 bases are TGTGCCAGCAGTTTCAACCATCAGGGGATAGATCAGCCCCAGCAATTT.

This clonotype occurred a few times. The J gene is TRBJ1-2, the V gene TRBV9; 7 nucleotides agree with TRBD1. The CDR3 has 14 amino acids. Germline V lookup: CDR1 SGDLS, CDR2 YYNGEE. Trimming at V came to 3 bases and at J to 3 bases, leaving 5 bases not matched to a gene. The CDR3, as DNA: TGTGCCAGCAGCGCCCGGGACAGCCACTATGGCTACACCTTC. Translation gives CASSARDSHYGYTF.

This clonotype occurred a few times. The gene calls are TRBV12-3 or TRBV12-4 and TRBJ1-2, with 7 bases fitting TRBD1. V trimming: 5 bases; J trimming: 0 bases; junction bases outside the gene matches: 12. The CDR3 has 17 amino acids. The CDR3 sequence is CASSTGTAQGTNYGYTF. DNA for the CDR3: TGTGCCAGCAGTACAGGGACAGCCCAAGGTACTAACTATGGCTACACCTTC.

The chain combines TRBV9 with TRBJ1-3; 8 bases fit TRBD1. In germline, CDR1 is SGDLS, CDR2 YYNGEE. This CDR3 has 16 amino acids. With 4 bases clipped from V and 0 bases from J, the junction kept 6 bases outside the gene matches. In DNA form, the CDR3 reads TGTGCCAGCAGCCCCGGGACAGGCATCTCTGGAAACACCATATATTTT. Translating it yields CASSPGTGISGNTIYF.

V is TRBV29-1 and J is TRBJ1-1; the D gene is possibly TRBD1 (6 bases). Trimming pared 7 bases from V and 5 bases from J, leaving 17 bases between. The CDR3 has 13 residues. Per the germline V gene, CDR1 is SQVTM and CDR2 is ANQGSEA. The CDR3 is CSGEPGRGTEAFF. The CDR3 DNA reads as TGCAGCGGGGAACCAGGGAGGGGGACTGAAGCTTTCTTT.

This chain joins TRBV19 and TRBJ2-7; TRBD1 matches at 7 bases. V dropped 3 bases and J dropped 2; count of bases not matched to a gene: 4. Germline loops: CDR1 LNHDA, CDR2 SQIVND (reference sequence). The CDR3 has 14 amino acids. Here the CDR3 reads CASSMGDRPYEQYF. CDR3 bases: TGTGCCAGTAGTATGGGGGACAGACCCTACGAGCAGTACTTC. Full variable domain (outside the CDR3, taken from reference TRBV19 and TRBJ2-7): DGGITQSPKYLFRKEGQNVTLSCEQNLNHDAMYWYRQDPGQGLRLIYYSQIVNDFQKGDIAEGYSVSREKKESFPLTVTSAQKNPTAFYLCASSMGDRPYEQYFGPGTRLTVT.

The chain couples TRBV28 to TRBJ2-2; D is unclear. The CDR3 is 14 amino acids. V was shortened by 3 bases and J by 1 base, with 6 bases between the two germline ends. Germline V CDR1 and CDR2: MDHEN, SYDVKM. The CDR3 here is CASSLDQNTGELFF. DNA of the CDR3: TGTGCCAGCAGTTTGGACCAGAACACCGGGGAGCTGTTTTTT.

CDR3 sequence (DNA): TGTGCCAGCAGCCTAAAGCAACCCGGGGAGCTGTTTTTT. Protein: CASSLKQPGELFF. J is TRBJ2-2 and V is TRBV7-3; D remains ambiguous. V dropped 5 bases and J dropped 6 bases, with 10 bases sitting between them. The CDR3 runs 13 residues. The germline V gene encodes CDR1 SGHTA and CDR2 FQGTGA. The whole variable domain, filled in from reference TRBV7-3 and TRBJ2-2, reads GAGVSQTPSNKVTEKGKYVELRCDPISGHTALYWYRQSLGQGPEFLIYFQGTGAADDSGLPNDRFFAVRPEGSVSTLKIQRTERGDSAVYLCASSLKQPGELFFGEGSRLTVL.

The chain uses TRBV29-1 and TRBJ2-3; TRBD2 matches 10 bases. J was trimmed by 2 bases and V by 4 bases; bases with no gene match: 9. Germline-derived CDR1 and CDR2 are SQVTM and ANQGSEA. CDR3 size: 16 residues. The CDR3 DNA is TGCAGCGTTGGGGGACCGGGACTAGCGAACACAGATACGCAGTATTTT. Encoded protein: CSVGGPGLANTDTQYF.

This chain connects TRBV20-1 to TRBJ1-1, with D perhaps matching TRBD1 (5 bases). The CDR3 has 16 residues. V lost 0 bases to trimming and J lost 4 bases, with 18 bases between them. Germline V CDR1 and CDR2: DFQATT, SNEGSKA (reference sequence). The CDR3 DNA is TGCAGTGCTAGAGATTGGGGGAGGGAGGGTAGCACTGAAGCTTTCTTT. Residues: CSARDWGREGSTEAFF.